One T cell receptor (beta chain) is described in this entry. No cognate antigen has been identified for it. Per-base quality was not reported, and no clone a single base away is much larger than it. Per the publication, the time point label means: baseline before first vaccination. Samples from vaccinated people were obtained from the UK trials COV001 and COV002, which included a single-blind randomized controlled phase 2/3 trial of AZD1222 (ChAdOx1 nCoV-19) in healthy adults. For TCRbeta chain sequencing, PBMC samples were collected from trial participants at day 0 and at day 28 after the second dose. The record originates from a study of T cell responses to AZD1222 COVID-19 vaccine (dated by TCRdb to about 2021). A note on the overall study: AZD1222 recipients given second doses at about 4 weeks or at about 12 weeks were pooled, since spike-specific TCR depth and breadth were not found to differ between the two schedules. TCR sequencing was performed for 230 to 250 trial participants, of whom some 200 were given two doses of AZD1222 and 26 were given two doses of MenACWY control vaccine. Trial participants were enrolled by age into subgroups of 18-55, 56-69 and 70-plus years, and roughly 150, 30 and 60 TCR-sequenced participants, respectively, were included in these subgroups.

V is cut back by 7 bases and J by 0 bases, with 4 bases in the junction unmatched. The CDR3, from cysteine to phenylalanine, totals 15 residues. Only the CDR3 DNA stays, 45 bases, in frame from base 1. As encoded in the germline V gene, CDR1 is MNHEY while CDR2 is SVGAGI. The CDR3 regions of human TCRbeta chains were subjected to immunosequencing. In the original analysis: TCRs in the repertoires were compared against a reference library of SARS-CoV-2-specific TCRs that had been generated with the MIRA antigen-specificity platform. Breadth was defined as the fraction of unique TCRs that were SARS-CoV-2-associated, and depth was defined as the fraction of total T cells that were SARS-CoV-2-associated. Using the MIRA data, each spike-specific TCR was mapped to the spike region that the TCR reacts to and placed in a CD4 or CD8 class. Log10-transformed breadth and depth values were compared by one-way ANOVA with Sidak's multiple comparisons tests. Imported from immuneACCESS, the table was reduced by TCRdb to in-frame sequences with V and J called. These copies leave out some clones; in studies compared against another copy, an unresolved V gene accounts for under half, and the cause of the remainder is not known. Clone size and the V and J calls come from that table; the DNA yielded D and trimming. For this sample the table gives 100,000 or so clones, of which roughly 90% were detected only once. The ten largest clones take up less than 3.5% of the sample.

Study-wide conclusions, independent of this receptor: After two AZD1222 doses, both the breadth and the depth of spike-specific TCRs were significantly higher than at day 0 and than in MenACWY recipients. Because no samples from the day 14 peak response were available, repertoires could be characterized only after the peak T cell response. The 56-69-year group was small, and its depth increase did not reach significance, likely because of low power. Participants were mostly white British, with more females than males. The authors suggested clonal diversity may have been underestimated. Nearly half of unique spike-specific TCRs reportedly recognized epitopes outside regions mutated in the B.1.351 and B.1.1.7 variants. Vaccine-associated CD4 TCRs spanned the whole spike protein, with dominant responses in regions 160-218 and 743-854. Conclusions about previously exposed vaccinees were limited because only a handful of AZD1222 recipients were SARS-CoV-2 seropositive at baseline.

This receptor was obtained from an adult in good health. The starting material was peripheral blood, obtained on day 0 of AZD1222 vaccination. Recombination linked TRBV6-5 to TRBJ1-1; the central 11 bases match TRBD1. The CDR3 has the sequence CASTWDRGVNTEAFF. DNA sequence: TGTGCCAGCACCTGGGACAGGGGGGTGAACACTGAAGCTTTCTTT.